This T cell receptor beta chain was sequenced during a study of cytomegalovirus exposure and HLA in healthy donors. Though nominally healthy at sampling, donors likely had unrecorded immune exposures. Regarding the study as a whole: In a later analysis, TCR association rates varied by HLA locus: DRB1 most, HLA-C fewest.

Trimming took 5 bases from V and 1 from J; bases not matched to a gene: 4. Germline CDR1 is ENHRY and CDR2 is SYGVKD. The CDR3 is made up of 15 amino acids. In regard to this clone: What it binds is unknown.

PCR was performed using 60 Vbeta and 13 Jbeta primers. The table came from immunoSEQ multiplex PCR; TCRdb's copy has only in-frame clones and leaves some out. The sample has over 150,000 clones, approximately 79% seen once. Sample: PBMCs. This rearrangement joins TRBV10-3 to TRBJ2-7; 11 bases match TRBD2. The clonotype was recovered from a human donor in good health. In DNA form, the CDR3 reads TGTGCCATCAGTCCGGGACTAGCGGTATCCTACGAGCAGTACTTC. Encoded protein: CAISPGLAVSYEQYF.